Listed below are T cell receptor beta chains from one sample, sequenced in a study of T cells in Graves' hyperthyroidism and ophthalmopathy. TCRdb ran MiXCR on the multiplex PCR reads and lists one entry per CDR3 protein. In the table there are about 500,000 distinct CDR3 sequences, roughly a sixth of which are singletons. The source material was blood. Receptors originate from a woman under 30 with Graves' hyperthyroidism. Each CDR3 is given without its conserved first and last residue. The order of the fields is V gene, CDR3 protein.

V gene: TRBV16; CDR3 protein: ASSQVVGNYEEQY
V gene: TRBV5-1; CDR3 protein: ASSLVVGTNTEAF
V gene: TRBV28; CDR3 protein: ASNIGSTNTGELF
V gene: TRBV3-1; CDR3 protein: ASSQEPGMNTEAF
V gene: TRBV28; CDR3 protein: ASRNQLGGGYTGELF
V gene: TRBV3-1; CDR3 protein: ASSQGDRDTGELF
V gene: TRBV7-9; CDR3 protein: ASSWPGRNNEQF
V gene: TRBV20-1; CDR3 protein: SASSGLSTEAF
V gene: TRBV11-2; CDR3 protein: ASSLVGGTGNTIY
V gene: TRBV7-2; CDR3 protein: ASSLEGITGELF